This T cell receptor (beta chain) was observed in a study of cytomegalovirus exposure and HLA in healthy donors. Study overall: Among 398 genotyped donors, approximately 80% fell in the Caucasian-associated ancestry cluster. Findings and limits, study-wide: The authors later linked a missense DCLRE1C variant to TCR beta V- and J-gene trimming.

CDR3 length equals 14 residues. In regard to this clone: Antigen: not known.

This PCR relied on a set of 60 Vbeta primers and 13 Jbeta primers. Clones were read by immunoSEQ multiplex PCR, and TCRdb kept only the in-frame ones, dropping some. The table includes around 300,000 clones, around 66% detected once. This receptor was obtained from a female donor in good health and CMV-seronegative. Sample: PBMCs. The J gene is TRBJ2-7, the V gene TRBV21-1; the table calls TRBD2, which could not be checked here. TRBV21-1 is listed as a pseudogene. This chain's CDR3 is CASSKTSGRDEQYF. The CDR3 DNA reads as TGTGCCAGCAGCAAGACTAGCGGGAGAGACGAGCAGTACTTC.